This is a list of T cell receptor beta chains from one sample in a study of tumor and adjacent non-tumor tissue in lung cancer. Using its own MiXCR run on the multiplex PCR reads, TCRdb lists one record per CDR3 protein. Among 200,000 to 250,000 distinct CDR3 sequences listed, less than 80% were seen once. The sample consisted of lung tumor tissue. The receptors come from a man in his fifties or sixties with non-small cell lung cancer. Both conserved end residues are part of each CDR3. A D gene is named only where the DNA matches it firmly. Part of the rows lack a size; the others show once, few, many or a class for expanded clones.

D,size,J,V,CDR3,DNA
TRBD1,few,TRBJ1-2,TRBV20-1,CSAWDSGTYGYTF,TGCAGTGCGTGGGACAGCGGTACCTATGGCTACACCTTC
-,-,TRBJ2-1,TRBV11-2,CASSPGLSSYNEQSF,TGTGCCAGCAGCCCAGGACTCAGCTCCTACAATGAGCAGTCCTTC
-,-,TRBJ1-1,TRBV4-1,CASSLRDYNMNTEAFF,TGCGCCAGCAGCCTCAGGGACTACAACATGAACACTGAAGCTTTCTTT
TRBD2,medium-sized,TRBJ2-1,TRBV20-1,CSAPGASGSYNEQFF,TGCAGTGCTCCGGGGGCTAGCGGGAGTTACAATGAGCAGTTCTTC
-,-,TRBJ2-5,TRBV7-9,CASSFLGRALLETQYF,TGTGCCAGCAGCTTCCTCGGGAGAGCCCTTTTAGAGACCCAGTACTTC
-,-,TRBJ2-2,TRBV12-1,CASSSTRQENTGELFF,TGTGCCAGCAGCTCAACTCGGCAGGAGAACACCGGGGAACTGTTTTTT
TRBD2,-,TRBJ2-1,TRBV20-1,CSASAPFSGAINEQFF,TGCAGTGCTAGTGCCCCCTTCAGCGGGGCTATAAATGAGCAGTTCTTC
TRBD2,few,TRBJ2-3,TRBV28,CASRTSGSGTDTQYF,TGTGCCAGCAGAACCAGCGGGAGCGGCACAGATACGCAGTATTTT
-,-,TRBJ1-6,TRBV6-5,CASSSPSPLHF,TGTGCCAGCAGTTCCCCTTCACCCCTCCACTTT
-,-,TRBJ2-2,TRBV12-3/TRBV12-4,CASSETRGTEELFF,TGTGCCAGCAGTGAGACCCGCGGCACCGAGGAGCTGTTTTTT
TRBD2,-,TRBJ2-3,TRBV4-2,CVSSKRGGLGKDTQYF,TGTGTCAGCAGCAAGCGGGGGGGCCTTGGTAAAGATACGCAGTATTTT
-,-,TRBJ2-1,TRBV29-1,CGVVMFIQFDNEQFF,TGCGGCGTTGTCATGTTCATCCAGTTCGACAATGAGCAATTCTTC
-,-,TRBJ2-7,TRBV6-5,CANSYNRVSYEQYF,TGTGCCAACAGTTATAATAGGGTGTCCTACGAGCAGTACTTC
-,-,TRBJ1-5,TRBV20-1,CIARSGEGGQPQHF,TGCATTGCAAGGTCAGGGGAGGGCGGTCAGCCCCAGCATTTT
-,-,TRBJ2-5,TRBV4-2,CASSQELQAKTRYF,TGTGCCAGCAGCCAAGAGTTGCAGGCGAAGACCCGGTACTTC
-,few,TRBJ1-4,TRBV4-3,CASSLDLAHNEKLFF,TGCGCCAGCAGCCTGGATTTAGCACATAATGAAAAACTGTTTTTT
-,-,TRBJ2-5,TRBV11-1,CASSLESVRGETHYF,TGTGCCAGCAGCTTAGAATCGGTGCGCGGGGAGACCCATTACTTC
TRBD1,-,TRBJ1-2,TRBV6-5,CTSSPTGGAGGYTF,TGTACCAGCAGCCCCACAGGGGGCGCGGGGGGCTACACCTTC
-,-,TRBJ1-4,TRBV11-3,CTSSTTGPATNEKLFF,TGTACCAGCAGCACTACGGGGCCTGCAACTAATGAAAAACTGTTTTTT
-,-,TRBJ1-1,TRBV5-3,CARSLALLPSRTEAFF,TGTGCCAGAAGCCTCGCCCTTCTGCCCAGTCGGACTGAAGCTTTCTTT
-,once,TRBJ1-4,TRBV5-1,CASSRGGENEKLFF,TGCGCCAGCAGCCGGGGAGGGGAGAATGAAAAACTGTTTTTT
-,-,TRBJ2-3,TRBV12-3/TRBV12-4,CASSLAGLSTDTKYF,TGTGCCAGCAGTTTAGCAGGGTTAAGCACAGATACGAAGTATTTT
-,-,TRBJ1-2,TRBV4-3,CANSQDGHGGYGYTF,TGTGCCAACAGCCAAGATGGTCATGGGGGCTATGGCTACACATTC
TRBD2,-,TRBJ2-1,TRBV20-1,CSAKFDEAGVDNEQFF,TGCAGCGCTAAATTCGATGAAGCGGGAGTCGACAATGAGCAATTCTTC
TRBD1,-,TRBJ2-7,TRBV12-3/TRBV12-4,CASSAGQGTYEQYF,TGTGCCAGCAGTGCCGGACAGGGAACCTACGAGCAGTACTTC
-,-,TRBJ2-1,TRBV11-2,CAGNSAFYSEQFF,TGTGCCGGCAACTCTGCATTTTACAGTGAGCAGTTCTTC
-,-,TRBJ2-3,TRBV11-3,CASSLIPSVSTDTEYF,TGTGCAAGCAGCTTAATTCCTAGCGTCAGCACAGATACGGAGTATTTT
TRBD2,once,TRBJ2-3,TRBV11-2,CASMGGGPDMQYF,TGTGCCAGCATGGGGGGGGGACCAGATATGCAATATTTT
-,many,TRBJ1-1,TRBV11-1,CASSLRKENTEAFF,TGTGCCAGCAGCTTAAGGAAGGAAAACACTGAAGCTTTCTTT
TRBD2,-,TRBJ2-2,TRBV11-3,CASSFLGGNTGELFF,TGTGCCAGCAGCTTTCTGGGGGGGAACACAGGGGAGCTGTTTTTT
-,-,TRBJ2-1,TRBV20-1,CSTSRWLNNEQFF,TGCAGTACTAGCAGGTGGCTGAACAATGAGCAGTTCTTC
-,-,TRBJ2-4,TRBV20-1,CSPRDERNIQYF,TGCAGTCCTAGAGATGAGAGGAACATTCAGTACTTC
-,-,TRBJ2-5,TRBV6-1,CASRILWRQGTQYF,TGTGCCAGCAGAATATTGTGGAGACAAGGGACCCAGTACTTC
-,-,TRBJ1-2,TRBV30,CAWSVTQGGGQGGYTF,TGTGCCTGGAGTGTAACACAGGGAGGCGGCCAAGGGGGCTACACCTTC
-,few,TRBJ2-7,TRBV4-1,CASSQPGLSSYEQYF,TGCGCCAGCAGCCAACCGGGGCTTAGCTCCTACGAGCAGTACTTC
-,-,TRBJ1-4,TRBV20-1,CSARDGMEGHNEKLFF,TGCAGTGCTAGAGATGGGATGGAGGGGCATAATGAAAAGCTGTTTTTT
TRBD1,-,TRBJ2-2,TRBV5-5,CASSLQGAHTGELFF,TGTGCCAGCAGCTTGCAGGGGGCGCACACCGGGGAACTGTTTTTT
-,once,TRBJ2-5,TRBV12-3/TRBV12-4,CASSPGIPWETQYF,TGTGCCAGCAGTCCAGGGATCCCATGGGAGACCCAGTACTTC